This paragraph reports one T cell receptor (beta chain). Its target is unknown. A read error is possible here, since a much larger clone lies one base away. This CDR3 is built from 16 residues. Trimming cost V 7 bases and J 0 bases; bases outside gene matches: 8. This sample stems from a study of breast tumors, draining lymph nodes, adjacent tissues. The lymph nodes were axillary draining lymph nodes from breast cancer patients. Study-wide results and limits: Tumor repertoires ranked between lymph nodes and nontumor tissue in diversity, with V and J gene preferences.

TCRdb redid the calling of the multiplex PCR reads with MiXCR, one entry per CDR3 protein. There are about 300,000 distinct CDR3 sequences in the sample; 30% occur only once, and 0.85% to 1.3% lies in the top ten. The sequence came from a female donor with breast cancer. Some clones in this sample may be carry-over from other donors' samples. Sequences were obtained from axillary lymph node tissue. The V call is TRBV12-3 or TRBV12-4, the J call TRBJ2-3, with 9 bases that match TRBD1. The CDR3 loop is CASTDRGSWSTDTQYF. DNA of the CDR3: TGTGCCAGCACCGACAGGGGGTCCTGGAGCACAGATACGCAGTATTTT.